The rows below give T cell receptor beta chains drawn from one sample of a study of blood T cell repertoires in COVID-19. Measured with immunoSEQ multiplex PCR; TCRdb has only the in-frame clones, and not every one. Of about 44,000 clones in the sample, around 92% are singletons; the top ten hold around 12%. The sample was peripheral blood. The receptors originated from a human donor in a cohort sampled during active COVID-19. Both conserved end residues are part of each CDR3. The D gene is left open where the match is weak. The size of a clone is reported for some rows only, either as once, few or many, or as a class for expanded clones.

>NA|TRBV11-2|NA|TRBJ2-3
TGTGCCAGCAGAACCTGGGGAGTTGGGACAGATACGCAGTATTTT
CASRTWGVGTDTQYF
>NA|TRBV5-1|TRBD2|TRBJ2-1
TGCGCCAGCAGCCGGGGGCTAGCGGGGGGCTCTAGGAATGAGCAGTTCTTC
CASSRGLAGGSRNEQFF
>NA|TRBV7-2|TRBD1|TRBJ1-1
TGTGCCAGCAGCCTAGGGGGCGGCTACACTGAAGCTTTCTTT
CASSLGGGYTEAFF
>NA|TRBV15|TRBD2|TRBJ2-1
TGTGCCACCAGCCCAGCGGGGGGGGCTCGCGATGAGCAGTTCTTC
CATSPAGGARDEQFF
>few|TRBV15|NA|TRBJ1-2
TGTGCCACCAGCAGAGACAGGGCCTATGGCTACACCTTC
CATSRDRAYGYTF
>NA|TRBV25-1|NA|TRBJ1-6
TGTGCCAGCAGTGAAGACATTTCACCCCTCCACTTT
CASSEDISPLHF
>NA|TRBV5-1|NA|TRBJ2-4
TGCGCCAGCAGCTCCGGGACTGTAGCCAAAAACATTCAGTACTTC
CASSSGTVAKNIQYF
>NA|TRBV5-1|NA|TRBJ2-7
TGCGCCAGCAGCTTGCGTGCTAGCGTTAGCTACGAGCAGTACTTC
CASSLRASVSYEQYF
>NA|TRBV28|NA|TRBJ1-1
TGTGCCAGCAGTTTTCGGGATGAAGCTTTCTTT
CASSFRDEAFF
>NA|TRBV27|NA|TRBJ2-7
TGTGCCAGCAGTTCCCTCAGCGGACGATACGAGCAGTACTTC
CASSSLSGRYEQYF
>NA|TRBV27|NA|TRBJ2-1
TGTGCCAGCTCCCGGGAGAACTCCTACAATGAGCAGTTCTTC
CASSRENSYNEQFF
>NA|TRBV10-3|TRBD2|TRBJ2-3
TGTGCCATCAGTGAGTCAACTAGCGGGAGATTATCAGATACGCAGTATTTT
CAISESTSGRLSDTQYF
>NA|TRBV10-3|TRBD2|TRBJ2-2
TGTGCCATCAGTGAGAAGGGACTACTGAACACCGGGGAGCTGTTTTTT
CAISEKGLLNTGELFF
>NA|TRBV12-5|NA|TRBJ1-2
TGTGCTAGTGGTTTCACGTCTAGCTATGGCTACACCTTC
CASGFTSSYGYTF
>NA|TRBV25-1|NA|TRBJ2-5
TGTGCCAGCAGTGAACCTGACAGAGGAGAGACCCAGTACTTC
CASSEPDRGETQYF
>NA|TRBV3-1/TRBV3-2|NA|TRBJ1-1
TGTGCCAGCAGCCCTTTTTCGGGTGGAGCAACTGAAGCTTTCTTT
CASSPFSGGATEAFF
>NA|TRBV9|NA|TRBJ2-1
TGTGCCAGCAGTATAACCCACCTCCTAAACAATGAGCAGTTCTTC
CASSITHLLNNEQFF
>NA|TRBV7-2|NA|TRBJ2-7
TGTGCCAGCAGCTTTCGTTCCTACGAGCAGTACTTC
CASSFRSYEQYF
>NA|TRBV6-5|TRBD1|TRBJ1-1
TGTGCCAGCAGTTCGAACAGGGGGAAGGCTGAAGCTTTCTTT
CASSSNRGKAEAFF
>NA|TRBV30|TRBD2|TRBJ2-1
TGTGCCTGGAGTCTAAGCGGGGTAGGCTCCTACAATGAGCAGTTCTTC
CAWSLSGVGSYNEQFF
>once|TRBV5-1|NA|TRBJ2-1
TGCGCCAGCAGCTTGGAGAGTTACAATGAGCAGTTCTTC
CASSLESYNEQFF
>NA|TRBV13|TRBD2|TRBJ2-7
TGTGCCAGCAGCCGAAAGACTAGCGTGAGAAACTACGAGCAGTACTTC
CASSRKTSVRNYEQYF
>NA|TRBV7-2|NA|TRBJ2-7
TGTGCCAGCAGCCTGGGGGTACCCGGGGGCGAGCAGTACTTC
CASSLGVPGGEQYF
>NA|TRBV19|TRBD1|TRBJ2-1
TGTGCCAGTACCAAAAATCCGGGACAGGGGAATGAGCAGTTCTTC
CASTKNPGQGNEQFF